The rows below give T cell receptor beta chains drawn from one sample of a study of patients and donors after allogeneic stem cell transplantation. One entry per CDR3 protein, called by TCRdb with MiXCR from the RT-PCR reads. The profile shows over 350,000 distinct CDR3 sequences, around 16% of them singletons. Sequenced: blood, either unsorted or a sorted T cell fraction (not recorded which). These receptor sequences come from a human donor who was either an allogeneic HSCT recipient or a stem cell or donor lymphocyte infusion donor (not recorded which). It is not recorded whose cells these are; they may come from a transplant donor. The CDR3 runs from the conserved cysteine through the conserved F or W. D genes are given only for firm matches. Clone size is given for some rows only: seen once, a few or many times, or a class if the clone is expanded.

D gene	V gene	J gene	clone size	CDR3 protein	CDR3 DNA
-	TRBV5-1	TRBJ2-1	-	CASSLEAGWVNEQFF	TGCGCCAGCAGCTTGGAGGCAGGGTGGGTCAATGAGCAGTTCTTC
-	TRBV7-9	TRBJ1-2	-	CASSSPSAFYGYTF	TGTGCCAGCAGCTCCCCCTCGGCTTTCTATGGCTACACCTTC
-	TRBV20-1	TRBJ1-4	few	CSARDDGRREEKLFF	TGCAGTGCTAGAGATGATGGCAGGAGGGAGGAAAAACTGTTTTTT
TRBD1	TRBV20-1	TRBJ1-1	few	CSASGQPF	TGCAGTGCTTCGGGACAGCCTTTT
-	TRBV5-1	TRBJ2-7	few	CASRLGLGPSYEQYF	TGCGCCAGCAGGCTCGGGTTGGGTCCCTCCTACGAGCAGTACTTC
TRBD1	TRBV5-1	TRBJ2-3	-	CASSFPGTGSTDTQYF	TGCGCCAGCAGCTTTCCCGGGACAGGGAGCACAGATACGCAGTATTTT
-	TRBV5-1	TRBJ2-1	many	CASSSSGGGKQFF	TGCGCCAGCAGCTCCTCGGGGGGCGGGAAGCAGTTCTTC
-	TRBV27	TRBJ1-2	-	CASKDGVYGYTF	TGTGCCAGTAAGGACGGAGTCTATGGCTACACCTTC
TRBD1	TRBV6-5	TRBJ2-3	few	CASSYSTGAGTDTQYF	TGTGCCAGCAGTTACTCGACAGGGGCCGGCACAGATACGCAGTATTTT
-	TRBV6-1	TRBJ2-1	-	CASISLGTSGRDEQFF	TGTGCCAGCATTTCTCTAGGGACCTCAGGCCGGGATGAGCAGTTCTTC
-	TRBV12-3/TRBV12-4	TRBJ1-3	many	CASSLGDKTGNTIYF	TGTGCCAGCAGTTTAGGGGACAAGACTGGAAACACCATATATTTT
TRBD1	TRBV18	TRBJ1-1	few	CASSTDREAFF	TGTGCCAGCTCCACGGACAGGGAAGCTTTCTTT
-	TRBV4-3	TRBJ2-2	-	CAGSQAYRGSGTGELFF	TGCGCCGGCAGCCAAGCCTATAGGGGGTCGGGCACCGGGGAGCTGTTTTTT
-	TRBV3-1	TRBJ1-3	once	CASSHGSGNTIYF	TGTGCCAGCAGCCACGGGTCGGGAAACACCATATATTTT
TRBD1	TRBV11-3	TRBJ2-7	-	CASSRERIRDRDSEQYF	TGTGCCAGCAGCCGAGAAAGAATCCGGGACAGGGACTCCGAGCAGTACTTC
TRBD2	TRBV5-6	TRBJ2-3	-	CASSLGAGGSDTQYF	TGTGCCAGCAGCTTGGGGGCGGGGGGTTCAGATACGCAGTATTTT
-	TRBV21-1	TRBJ2-7	-	CASSKAGEEQYF	TGTGCCAGCAGCAAAGCAGGGGAAGAGCAGTACTTC
-	TRBV18	TRBJ1-6	-	CASSPSMQNGSPLHF	TGTGCCAGCTCACCAAGTATGCAGAATGGATCACCCCTCCACTTT
-	TRBV5-6	TRBJ1-2	-	CASSLVGDHYGYTF	TGTGCCAGCAGCTTGGTTGGGGATCACTATGGCTACACCTTC
-	TRBV19	TRBJ2-1	few	CASSIDRSSYNEQFF	TGTGCCAGTAGTATCGACAGGAGCTCCTACAATGAGCAGTTCTTC
-	TRBV5-1	TRBJ2-5	-	CASTGSQGSGPQETQYF	TGCGCCAGCACGGGATCCCAAGGTAGCGGCCCCCAAGAGACCCAGTACTTC
-	TRBV20-1	TRBJ2-5	-	CSARPPKGEQETQYF	TGCAGTGCTAGACCACCTAAGGGGGAACAAGAGACCCAGTACTTC
-	TRBV7-9	TRBJ2-1	-	CASSTPGLPTNEQFF	TGTGCCAGCAGCACTCCCGGCCTACCCACTAATGAGCAGTTCTTC
-	TRBV27	TRBJ1-1	-	CASSSWTGHMNTEAFF	TGTGCCAGCAGTTCCTGGACGGGTCATATGAACACTGAAGCTTTCTTT
TRBD1	TRBV5-6	TRBJ1-5	-	CASSSGTGGQPQHF	TGTGCCAGCAGCTCCGGGACAGGAGGGCAGCCCCAGCATTTT
-	TRBV7-8	TRBJ1-4	few	CASSSGRDRSTNEKLFF	TGTGCCAGCAGCTCCGGGAGAGACAGGTCAACTAATGAAAAACTGTTTTTT
TRBD1	TRBV3-1	TRBJ1-2	few	CASSRIRTGGDGYTF	TGTGCCAGCAGCCGGATCAGGACAGGGGGCGATGGCTACACCTTC
TRBD2	TRBV27	TRBJ2-1	few	CASTGLAGGFEQFF	TGTGCCAGCACCGGACTAGCGGGAGGGTTCGAGCAGTTCTTC
-	TRBV7-6	TRBJ1-6	few	CASSLDRVINSPLHF	TGTGCCAGCAGCTTAGACAGGGTGATTAATTCACCCCTCCACTTT
-	TRBV5-1	TRBJ2-3	few	CASSFDSTDTQYF	TGCGCCAGCAGCTTCGACAGCACAGATACGCAGTATTTT
-	TRBV5-1	TRBJ1-1	many	CASSRRDGEAFF	TGCGCCAGCAGCCGAAGGGACGGAGAAGCTTTCTTT
TRBD2	TRBV10-3	TRBJ2-7	few	CAISGREPRRGEQYF	TGTGCTATTTCCGGGCGGGAGCCTCGCCGCGGGGAGCAGTACTTC
-	TRBV6-2/TRBV6-3	TRBJ2-1	many	CASSGTGLRKQFF	TGTGCCAGCAGCGGGACTGGTCTTCGTAAGCAGTTCTTC
TRBD1	TRBV13	TRBJ2-7	few	CASSLEGQGFHEQYF	TGTGCCAGCAGCTTAGAGGGACAGGGTTTCCACGAGCAGTACTTC
-	TRBV19	TRBJ1-2	few	CASSPGALNYGYTF	TGTGCCAGTAGCCCCGGGGCGCTGAACTATGGCTACACCTTC
-	TRBV7-9	TRBJ2-5	-	CASSPPRGQETQYF	TGTGCCAGCAGCCCTCCGAGGGGCCAAGAGACCCAGTACTTC
TRBD1	TRBV11-2	TRBJ1-2	-	CASSAGTGRKGYTF	TGTGCCAGCAGCGCAGGGACAGGGAGGAAGGGCTACACCTTC
-	TRBV4-1	TRBJ1-4	few	CASSHQREGREKLFF	TGCGCCAGCAGCCACCAACGGGAAGGGAGGGAAAAACTGTTTTTT
-	TRBV7-9	TRBJ2-1	few	CASSLVPGASYNEQFF	TGTGCCAGCAGCTTAGTCCCAGGGGCCTCCTACAATGAGCAGTTCTTC
-	TRBV10-3	TRBJ2-7	few	CAIRTPSGLFPYEQYF	TGTGCCATCAGAACTCCCTCCGGACTGTTCCCGTACGAGCAGTACTTC
TRBD2	TRBV7-7	TRBJ2-5	few	CASSLALGLAGREETQYF	TGTGCTAGCAGCCTAGCCCTCGGACTAGCGGGGAGAGAAGAGACCCAGTACTTC
TRBD1	TRBV11-2	TRBJ1-5	-	CASNPTGSSNQPQHF	TGTGCCAGCAACCCGACAGGGTCTTCCAATCAGCCCCAGCATTTT
-	TRBV20-1	TRBJ2-7	-	CSARHPASSSYEQYF	TGCAGTGCCAGGCATCCTGCTTCGAGCTCCTACGAGCAGTACTTC
TRBD2	TRBV3-1	TRBJ2-1	few	CASSQGSGSLLFF	TGTGCCAGCAGCCAGGGGAGCGGGAGTCTTCTGTTCTTC
TRBD1	TRBV29-1	TRBJ2-7	few	CSVARDRGTYEQYF	TGCAGCGTTGCCCGGGACAGGGGCACCTACGAGCAGTACTTC
-	TRBV4-2	TRBJ1-1	many	CASSQAGKIMNTEAFF	TGTGCCAGCAGCCAAGCAGGGAAAATCATGAACACTGAAGCTTTCTTT
-	TRBV28	TRBJ2-7	few	CASSQRTVADYEQYF	TGTGCCAGCAGCCAAAGGACCGTAGCGGACTACGAGCAGTACTTC
-	TRBV12-3/TRBV12-4	TRBJ2-1	few	CASGRGQTSYNEQFF	TGTGCCAGCGGGAGGGGACAGACATCCTACAATGAGCAGTTCTTC
TRBD2	TRBV12-3/TRBV12-4	TRBJ2-7	many	CASSFSVAGVNEQYF	TGTGCCAGCAGTTTCAGCGTAGCGGGAGTGAACGAGCAGTACTTC
-	TRBV30	TRBJ2-1	-	CAWSRGQAAMNEQFF	TGTGCCTGGAGCCGGGGCCAGGCGGCAATGAATGAGCAGTTCTTC
-	TRBV2	TRBJ1-5	-	CASHPGDWDMPQHF	TGTGCCAGCCACCCGGGGGACTGGGATATGCCCCAGCATTTT
TRBD2	TRBV20-1	TRBJ2-7	-	CSARDPRGGPYEQYF	TGCAGTGCTAGAGATCCCCGGGGGGGGCCGTACGAGCAGTACTTC
-	TRBV6-5	TRBJ1-2	few	CASSYVRGVPEEYGYTF	TGTGCCAGCAGTTACGTCCGCGGGGTACCCGAGGAGTATGGCTACACCTTC
-	TRBV5-1	TRBJ2-1	many	CASSLAKLPGDNEQFF	TGCGCCAGCAGCTTGGCAAAGCTCCCTGGTGACAATGAGCAGTTCTTC
-	TRBV9	TRBJ1-2	-	CASSVDGGPNYGYTF	TGTGCCAGCAGCGTAGATGGGGGTCCTAACTATGGCTACACCTTC